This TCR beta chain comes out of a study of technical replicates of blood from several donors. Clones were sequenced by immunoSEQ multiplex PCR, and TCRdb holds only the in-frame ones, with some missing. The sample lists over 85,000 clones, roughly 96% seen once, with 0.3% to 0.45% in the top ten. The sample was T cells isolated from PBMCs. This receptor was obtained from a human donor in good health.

CDR3 sequence reads: CASSLNYEQFF. For the CDR3, the DNA is TGTGCCAGCAGCTTAAACTATGAGCAGTTCTTC. V is TRBV7-2 and J is TRBJ2-1, with no clear D. This CDR3 has 11 amino acids. V shed 2 bases and J shed 8 bases, with 4 bases lying between them. Germline V gives CDR1 SGHTA, CDR2 FQGNSA.